The sequence of this TCR beta chain was determined in a study of cytomegalovirus exposure and HLA in healthy donors. Overall study: As released early, the data held 85 million to 95 million unique TCRs from HLA-typed donors.

The donors were healthy bone marrow donors. PCR was performed using 60 Vbeta and 13 Jbeta primers. TCRdb's table, derived via immunoSEQ multiplex PCR, lists solely in-frame clones and lacks some. The table lists approximately 70,000 clones, roughly 80% of them singletons. Trimming took 2 bases from V and 5 from J, leaving 22 bases between them. CDR1 is LNHDA, CDR2 SQIVND, per germline (reference sequence). This CDR3 region has 18 residues. The source material was PBMCs. This chain links TRBV19 with TRBJ2-4, with D perhaps matching TRBD1 (6 bases). The clonotype comes from a woman younger than 45 in good health and CMV-seronegative. CDR3 nucleotides: TGTGCCAGTAGTATAAATTGGGTTGAGGGGGATATTGAAAACATTCAGTACTTC. Its protein product is CASSINWVEGDIENIQYF.